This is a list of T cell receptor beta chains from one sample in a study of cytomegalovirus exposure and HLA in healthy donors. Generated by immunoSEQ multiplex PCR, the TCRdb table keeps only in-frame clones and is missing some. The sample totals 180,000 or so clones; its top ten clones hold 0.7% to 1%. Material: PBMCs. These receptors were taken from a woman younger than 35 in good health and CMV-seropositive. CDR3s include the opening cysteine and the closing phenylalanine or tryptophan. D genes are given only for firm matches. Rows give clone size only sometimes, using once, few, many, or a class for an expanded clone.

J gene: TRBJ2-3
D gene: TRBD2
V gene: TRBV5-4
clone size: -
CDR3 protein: CASSSRTRLAGPMDTQYF
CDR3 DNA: TGTGCCAGCAGCTCCCGTACACGACTAGCGGGACCCATGGATACGCAGTATTTT

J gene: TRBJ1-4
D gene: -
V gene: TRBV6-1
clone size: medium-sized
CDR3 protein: CASSEGPSTNEKLFF
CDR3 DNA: TGTGCCAGCAGTGAAGGTCCTTCAACTAATGAAAAACTGTTTTTT

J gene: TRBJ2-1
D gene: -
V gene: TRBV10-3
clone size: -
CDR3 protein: CAISAGATYNEQFF
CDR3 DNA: TGTGCCATCAGTGCGGGAGCTACCTACAATGAGCAGTTCTTC

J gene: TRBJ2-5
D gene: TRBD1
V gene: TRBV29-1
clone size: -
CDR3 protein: CSVELPLTGLETQYF
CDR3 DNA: TGCAGCGTTGAACTTCCCCTGACAGGGTTGGAGACCCAGTACTTC

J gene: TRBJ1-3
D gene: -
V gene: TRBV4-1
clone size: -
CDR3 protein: CASSQEAATGNTIYF
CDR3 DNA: TGCGCCAGCAGCCAAGAGGCTGCAACTGGAAACACCATATATTTT

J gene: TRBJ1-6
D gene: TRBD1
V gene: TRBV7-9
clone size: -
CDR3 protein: CASSFDRGYNSPLHF
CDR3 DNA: TGTGCCAGCAGCTTTGACAGGGGGTATAATTCACCCCTCCACTTT

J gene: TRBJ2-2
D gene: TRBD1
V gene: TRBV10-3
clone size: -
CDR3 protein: CAISVDRAAGELFF
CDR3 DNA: TGTGCCATCAGCGTCGACAGGGCCGCCGGGGAGCTGTTTTTT

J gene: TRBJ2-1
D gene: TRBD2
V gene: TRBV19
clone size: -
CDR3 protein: CASSISTGGYEQFF
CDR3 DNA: TGTGCCAGTAGTATCAGTACGGGGGGGTATGAGCAGTTCTTC

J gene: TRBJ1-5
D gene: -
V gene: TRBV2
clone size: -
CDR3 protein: CASSDRGNQPQHF
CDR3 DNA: TGTGCCAGCAGTGACAGGGGCAATCAGCCCCAGCATTTT

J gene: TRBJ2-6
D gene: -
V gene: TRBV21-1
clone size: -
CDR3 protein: CATPDREATGANVLTF
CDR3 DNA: TGTGCCACCCCGGACAGAGAAGCAACTGGGGCCAACGTCCTGACTTTC